Below are 32 T cell receptor beta chains sequenced from a single sample in a study of T cell responses to AZD1222 COVID-19 vaccine. Assay: immunoSEQ multiplex PCR; the TCRdb copy retains only in-frame clones and omits some. The data contain about 110,000 clones, around 92% of them seen just once; the ten biggest clones take up over 6.5%. Here the sequenced sample was peripheral blood, taken on day 0 of AZD1222 vaccination. These receptors all stem from an adult in good health.

The J gene is TRBJ2-1, the V gene TRBV4-1; 15 bases agree with TRBD2. V trimming: 1 base; J trimming: 8 bases; junction bases outside the gene matches: 3. The CDR3 sequence is 16 residues long. Germline-derived CDR1 and CDR2 are MGHRA and YSYEKL. In DNA, the CDR3 is TGCGCCAGCAGCCAAGGGACTAGCGGGGGGGAGGATGAGCAGTTCTTC. Translating gives CASSQGTSGGEDEQFF.

As regards this clone: Other DNA sequences in this specimen translate into the identical CDR3. The J gene is TRBJ2-3, the V gene TRBV3-1 (or the pseudogene TRBV3-2); D is possibly TRBD2 (6 bases). CDR3 length: 14 amino acids. Germline CDR1 reads LGHDT; CDR2 reads YNNKEL (reference sequence). The V end was cut by 4 bases, the J end by 5 bases, with 13 bases between. The CDR3 region has the DNA TGTGCCAGCAGCCTCGGAGGGGCCGTAGATACGCAGTATTTT. Its protein product is CASSLGGAVDTQYF.

The genes are TRBV28 and TRBJ1-1; D might be TRBD1 (6 bases). The CDR3 spans 13 residues. V shed 2 bases and J shed 11 bases, with 15 bases lying between them. Germline V gene sequence: CDR1 MDHEN, CDR2 SYDVKM. CDR3 in amino acids: CASSLVGGLAAFF. The CDR3 nucleotides read TGTGCCAGCAGTTTAGTTGGGGGGCTGGCGGCTTTCTTT.

The rearrangement joins TRBV6-5 to TRBJ1-3, with TRBD1 as a possible D gene (5 bases). Germline V gene data show CDR1 as MNHEY and CDR2 as SVGAGI. This CDR3 spans 15 amino acids. V lost 9 bases and J lost 4, with 19 bases in between. CDR3 in DNA: TGTGCCAGTACGACAGCACTGGATTGGGGAAACACCATATATTTT. Amino acids: CASTTALDWGNTIYF.

This clone was detected a few times. The chain carries TRBV18 and TRBJ1-2; TRBD1 agrees at 7 bases. Germline assignment: CDR1 KGHSH and CDR2 LQKENI. The CDR3 length is 14 residues. J lost 4 bases, V lost 3 bases, and 5 bases had no gene match. CDR3 nucleotide sequence: TGTGCCAGCTCACCGACCGGGACAGCCTATGGCTACACCTTC. Translated: CASSPTGTAYGYTF.

This clone is a singleton in its sample. The chain is built from TRBV28 and TRBJ1-2; D may be TRBD1 (6 bases). Germline CDR1 reads MDHEN; CDR2 reads SYDVKM. The CDR3 has 13 amino acids. V dropped 5 bases and J dropped 5 bases, with 12 bases sitting between them. The CDR3, as DNA: TGTGCCAGCAGTCAACAGGGCCCTTATGGCTACACCTTC. Protein: CASSQQGPYGYTF.

The chain uses TRBV3-1 (or the pseudogene TRBV3-2) and TRBJ1-4, with D unclear. V was shortened by 1 base and J by 8 bases, with 8 bases between the two germline ends. CDR1 is LGHDT, CDR2 YNNKEL, per germline (reference sequence). The length of the CDR3 is 13 residues. The CDR3, as DNA: TGTGCCAGCAGCCAAGGGATTTACGAAAAACTGTTTTTT. This codes for CASSQGIYEKLFF.

The chain carries TRBV7-9 and TRBJ1-2; D is uncertain. This CDR3 has 13 residues. V dropped 4 bases and J dropped 4 bases, with 10 bases sitting between them. Germline CDR1 is SEHNR and CDR2 is FQNEAQ (reference sequence). Written as DNA, the CDR3 is TGTGCCAGCAGCTCGGCATTTTCCTATGGCTACACCTTC. It specifies CASSSAFSYGYTF.

The chain is built from TRBV11-3 and TRBJ2-1; D perhaps matches TRBD1 (6 bases). V was pared by 4 bases and J by 5 bases, with 9 bases between. The germline CDR1 and CDR2 sequences are SGHNT and YENEEA. The CDR3 is 13 residues long. The CDR3 DNA sequence: TGTGCCAGCAGCTCTCAGGGGAACAATGAGCAGTTCTTC. Protein sequence: CASSSQGNNEQFF. Together with reference TRBV11-3 and TRBJ2-1, the CDR3 gives the full variable domain: EAGVVQSPRYKIIEKKQPVAFWCNPISGHNTLYWYLQNLGQGPELLIRYENEEAVDDSQLPKDRFSAERLKGVDSTLKIQPAELGDSAVYLCASSSQGNNEQFFGPGTRLTVL.

The chain has TRBV11-3 and TRBJ1-2; no firm D call. Trimming took off 4 bases at V and 4 bases at J, with 13 bases between the two ends. The CDR3 has 14 residues. CDR1 and CDR2 (germline): SGHNT, YENEEA. CDR3 in amino acids: CASSSGFTAYGYTF. For the CDR3, the DNA is TGTGCCAGCAGCTCCGGTTTCACAGCCTATGGCTACACCTTC.

This clone was observed a single time. The chain links TRBV28 to TRBJ1-4; no firm D call. V gave up 6 bases and J gave up 6 bases, with 17 bases separating them. The CDR3 is made up of 15 amino acids. Germline lookup yields CDR1 MDHEN and CDR2 SYDVKM. CDR3 sequence (DNA): TGTGCCAGCAGCGCCTCAGGAAGGGTGGATGAAAAACTGTTTTTT. It yields the protein CASSASGRVDEKLFF. Full variable domain (rest looked up from reference TRBV28 and TRBJ1-4): DVKVTQSSRYLVKRTGEKVFLECVQDMDHENMFWYRQDPGLGLRLIYFSYDVKMKEKGDIPEGYSVSREKKERFSLILESASTNQTSMYLCASSASGRVDEKLFFGSGTQLSVL.

The rearrangement uses TRBV5-6 and TRBJ1-2, with 7 bases matching TRBD1. This CDR3 contains 14 residues. Germline trimming cut 1 base from V and 7 bases from J; bases unmatched to any gene: 7. Per the germline V gene, CDR1 is SGHDT and CDR2 is YYEEEE. CDR3: CASSLSAGGTGYTF. The CDR3 nucleotides are TGTGCCAGCAGCTTGTCGGCAGGGGGGACTGGCTACACCTTC. The full variable domain, rest sourced from reference TRBV5-6 and TRBJ1-2, is DAGVTQSPTHLIKTRGQQVTLRCSPKSGHDTVSWYQQALGQGPQFIFQYYEEEERQRGNFPDRFSGHQFPNYSSELNVNALLLGDSALYLCASSLSAGGTGYTFGSGTRLTVV.

The V gene is TRBV2, the J gene TRBJ1-1, with unresolved D. Germline V gives CDR1 SNHLY, CDR2 FYNNEI. Trimming stripped 3 bases from V and 4 bases from J, with 9 bases between. The CDR3 runs to 13 residues. CDR3: CASSEEGPTEAFF. The CDR3 coding sequence is TGTGCCAGCAGTGAGGAGGGCCCCACTGAAGCTTTCTTT.

The J gene is TRBJ1-2, the V gene TRBV24-1, with TRBD1 as a possible D gene (5 bases). The CDR3 loop spans 16 amino acids. CDR1 KGHDR and CDR2 SFDVKD come from the germline V gene. With 3 bases removed from V and 2 bases from J, the gap between germline ends came to 15 bases. This CDR3 reads CATSDPAAGLNYGYTF. The CDR3 DNA sequence: TGTGCCACCAGTGATCCCGCAGCGGGGCTCAACTATGGCTACACCTTC.

This clone was seen more than once but under ten times. J is TRBJ2-3 and V is TRBV12-3 or TRBV12-4; the D is unclear. V was cut by 5 bases and J by 4 bases, with 7 bases left in between. The CDR3 is made up of 12 amino acids. CDR3 sequence (DNA): TGTGCCAGCAGTCTCCCTCCAGATACGCAGTATTTT. Translated, it gives CASSLPPDTQYF.

The J gene is TRBJ1-5, the V gene TRBV2; 7 bases are shared with TRBD1. The CDR3 is made up of 14 amino acids. The V segment lost 6 bases and the J segment 4 bases; nucleotides outside the gene matches: 6. The germline CDR1 and CDR2 sequences are SNHLY and FYNNEI. Here the CDR3 reads CASSAEQGNQPQHF. In nucleotides, the CDR3 is TGTGCCAGCAGCGCAGAACAGGGGAATCAGCCCCAGCATTTT.

J is TRBJ2-2 and V is TRBV7-3; no clear D. V was clipped by 5 bases and J by 1 base, with 8 bases between them. From germline, CDR1 is SGHTA and CDR2 FQGTGA. This CDR3 has 14 residues. CDR3 loop: CASSINWNTGELFF. The DNA of the CDR3 is TGTGCCAGCAGCATTAACTGGAACACCGGGGAGCTGTTTTTT.

V is TRBV15 and J is TRBJ1-6; TRBD1 might be the D (5 bases). The CDR3 extends over 15 amino acids. Germline lookup yields CDR1 LNHNV and CDR2 YYDKDF (reference sequence). V lost 1 base and J 8 bases, leaving 12 bases between the germline ends. The CDR3 here is CATSRGGGSDSPLHF. The CDR3 coding sequence is TGTGCCACCAGCAGAGGCGGGGGGAGTGATTCACCCCTCCACTTT. The full variable domain, with the rest looked up from reference TRBV15 and TRBJ1-6, is DAMVIQNPRYQVTQFGKPVTLSCSQTLNHNVMYWYQQKSSQAPKLLFHYYDKDFNNEADTPDNFQSRRPNTSFCFLDIRSPGLGDTAMYLCATSRGGGSDSPLHFGNGTRLTVT.

In DNA form, the CDR3 reads TGTGCCAGCAGCTCAACAGGGGGCGCGGATGAAAAACTGTTTTTT. Translation gives CASSSTGGADEKLFF. V usage is TRBV28 and J usage is TRBJ1-4; 9 nucleotides line up with TRBD1. V lost 6 bases to trimming and J lost 6 bases; unmatched junction nucleotides: 8. The CDR3 runs 15 residues. Germline loops: CDR1 MDHEN, CDR2 SYDVKM. Combining the CDR3 with reference TRBV28 and TRBJ1-4 gives the whole variable domain DVKVTQSSRYLVKRTGEKVFLECVQDMDHENMFWYRQDPGLGLRLIYFSYDVKMKEKGDIPEGYSVSREKKERFSLILESASTNQTSMYLCASSSTGGADEKLFFGSGTQLSVL.

The J gene is TRBJ2-1, the V gene TRBV10-1, with 14 bases fitting TRBD2. V gave up 6 bases and J gave up 5 bases; unmatched junction bases: 3. Germline V gene lookup returns CDR1 WNHNN and CDR2 SYGVQD (reference sequence). CDR3 size: 15 residues. The CDR3: CASSWTSGGNNEQFF. In DNA, the CDR3 is TGCGCCAGCAGCTGGACTAGCGGGGGGAACAATGAGCAGTTCTTC.

This chain links TRBV30 with TRBJ2-1; 8 nucleotides agree with TRBD2. V trimming: 2 bases; J trimming: 1 base; junction bases outside the gene matches: 7. There are 16 residues in the CDR3. The germline CDR1 and CDR2 sequences are GTSNPN and SVGIG (reference sequence). CDR3 protein: CAWSLSGGRSYNEQFF. The CDR3 DNA follows: TGTGCCTGGAGTTTGTCGGGGGGGCGATCCTACAATGAGCAGTTCTTC.

The chain uses TRBV5-1 and TRBJ1-3, with TRBD1 matching over 8 bases. CDR3 length equals 16 residues. V was pared by 4 bases and J by 4 bases, with 10 bases of the junction left unmatched. Germline-derived CDR1 and CDR2 are SGHRS and YFSETQ. CDR3 residues: CASSAGTGPEGNTIYF. Here the CDR3 DNA reads TGCGCCAGCAGCGCCGGGACAGGACCAGAAGGAAACACCATATATTTT.

V usage is TRBV7-3 and J usage is TRBJ2-3, with D maybe TRBD2 (5 bases). V lost 4 bases and J 2 bases, leaving 13 bases between the germline ends. Germline CDR1 SGHTA, CDR2 FQGTGA. CDR3 length: 15 amino acids. The CDR3 DNA sequence: TGTGCCAGCAGCTCACGGGGTACCCCCACAGATACGCAGTATTTT. Its protein product is CASSSRGTPTDTQYF.

The rearrangement joins TRBV28 to TRBJ1-4; D call uncertain. Germline-derived CDR1 and CDR2 are MDHEN and SYDVKM. The CDR3 has 15 residues. V was shortened by 6 bases and J by 2 bases, with 13 bases between the two germline ends. CDR3 sequence: CASSLGWGTNEKLFF. In DNA form, the CDR3 reads TGTGCCAGCAGCCTCGGGTGGGGTACTAATGAAAAACTGTTTTTT.

The chain carries TRBV18 and TRBJ1-2; D remains unclear. Trimming left V 5 bases short and J 2 bases short, with 15 bases between. Germline CDR1 reads KGHSH; CDR2 reads LQKENI. The CDR3 length is 15 residues. The CDR3, as DNA: TGTGCCAGCTCATTAGGCGCGGTCCGCAACTATGGCTACACCTTC. Its protein is CASSLGAVRNYGYTF.

The chain couples TRBV5-1 to TRBJ2-2; D remains unclear. This CDR3 is 14 amino acids long. From germline, CDR1 is SGHRS and CDR2 YFSETQ. Trimming pared 0 bases from V and 1 base from J, leaving 4 bases between. This chain's CDR3 is CASSLVENTGELFF. DNA of the CDR3: TGCGCCAGCAGCTTGGTTGAGAACACCGGGGAGCTGTTTTTT.

The gene calls are TRBV9 and TRBJ2-5; D is perhaps TRBD1 or TRBD2 (5 bases each). Trimming left V 4 bases short and J 5 bases short, with 18 bases between. Germline V lookup: CDR1 SGDLS, CDR2 YYNGEE. The CDR3 extends over 15 amino acids. The CDR3 nucleotides read TGTGCCAGCAGCACGGCAAGCCGAGGGGTCGAGACCCAGTACTTC. Encoded protein: CASSTASRGVETQYF.

V is TRBV6-5 and J is TRBJ1-2; unclear D gene. Trimming shortened V by 8 bases and J by 4 bases, and 8 bases separated the two germline ends. Germline V gene sequence: CDR1 MNHEY, CDR2 SVGAGI. This CDR3 comprises 11 residues. The CDR3 DNA reads as TGTGCCAGCTTCTTGGGCTATGGCTACACCTTC. Translation: CASFLGYGYTF.

The CDR3 DNA reads as TGTGCCAGCAGCTTAGATCGGCCCAGGGGCTATGGCGGCTACACCTTC. Translated: CASSLDRPRGYGGYTF. This chain joins TRBV11-3 and TRBJ1-2, with D possibly matching TRBD1 (6 bases). This CDR3 comprises 16 residues. V was cut by 0 bases and J by 8 bases, with 19 bases left in between. Germline CDR1 reads SGHNT; CDR2 reads YENEEA.

The CDR3 loop is CATQGSREAFF. DNA for the CDR3: TGTGCCACCCAGGGGAGCAGAGAAGCTTTCTTT. This sequence joins TRBV2 and TRBJ1-1; D might be TRBD1 (6 bases). This CDR3 has 11 residues. Germline assignment: CDR1 SNHLY and CDR2 FYNNEI. The V end was cut by 10 bases, the J end by 8 bases, with 14 bases between. Based on the CDR3 plus reference TRBV2 and TRBJ1-1, the full variable domain is EPEVTQTPSHQVTQMGQEVILRCVPISNHLYFYWYRQILGQKVEFLVSFYNNEISEKSEIFDDQFSVERPDGSNFTLKIRSTKLEDSAMYFCATQGSREAFFGQGTRLTVV.

This clone showed up just once. V usage is TRBV7-2 and J usage is TRBJ2-2; D unclear. The CDR3 runs to 16 residues. Germline V gives CDR1 SGHTA, CDR2 FQGNSA. Deletions cut 0 bases from V and 5 bases from J, with 13 bases between. For the CDR3, the DNA is TGTGCCAGCAGCTTAGCAGTGACCCTGGGGACCGGGGAGCTGTTTTTT. Its protein is CASSLAVTLGTGELFF.

Here the CDR3 DNA reads TGTGCCAGCAGCTTAATAGCTACAGATACGCAGTATTTT. It yields the protein CASSLIATDTQYF. The rearrangement joins TRBV7-3 to TRBJ2-3; D gene uncertain. The V gene lost 1 base and the J gene lost 3 bases, with 5 bases spanning the gap. CDR3 length: 13 amino acids. Germline values: CDR1 SGHTA, CDR2 FQGTGA.